Below, 24 T cell receptor beta chains from the same sample are listed, as sequenced in a study of cytomegalovirus exposure and HLA in healthy donors. A multiplex PCR was run with 60 Vbeta primers and 13 Jbeta primers. Some clones are missing from TCRdb's copy, which holds only in-frame ones; the method was immunoSEQ multiplex PCR. The sample shows roughly 180,000 clones, about 73% of them seen only once. The sequencing input was PBMCs. The receptors were sampled from a woman between 50 and 59 years old in good health and CMV-seropositive.

The rearrangement uses TRBV9 and TRBJ2-1, with 7 bases fitting TRBD2. V shed 3 bases, J shed 0 bases, and the junction held 6 bases outside the gene matches. The CDR3 has 16 residues. Looked up from germline, CDR1 is SGDLS and CDR2 is YYNGEE. The CDR3 bases are TGTGCCAGCAGCGCCCCGCGGGGGAGCTCCTACAATGAGCAGTTCTTC. It is translated as CASSAPRGSSYNEQFF. The complete variable domain, with remaining parts taken from reference TRBV9 and TRBJ2-1, reads DSGVTQTPKHLITATGQRVTLRCSPRSGDLSVYWYQQSLDQGLQFLIQYYNGEERAKGNILERFSAQQFPDLHSELNLSSLELGDSALYFCASSAPRGSSYNEQFFGPGTRLTVL.

The chain is built from TRBV4-1 and TRBJ2-1; TRBD2 agrees at 11 bases. CDR1 and CDR2 (germline): MGHRA, YSYEKL. The CDR3 is 17 residues long. V was clipped by 4 bases and J by 2 bases; unmatched bases: 7. The CDR3 loop reads CASSRASGGNTYNEQFF. CDR3 DNA: TGCGCCAGCAGCCGGGCTAGCGGGGGGAACACCTACAATGAGCAGTTCTTC.

The genes are TRBV25-1 and TRBJ2-1, with TRBD2 identical over 8 bases. This CDR3 has 16 residues. J gave up 7 bases and V 2 bases, and 10 bases lay outside the gene matches. Germline V gene lookup returns CDR1 MGHDK and CDR2 SYGVNS. The CDR3 nucleotides are TGTGCCAGCAGTGAAAGAGCCCTAGCGGGTGGTAATGAGCAGTTCTTC. This encodes CASSERALAGGNEQFF.

The chain couples TRBV13 to TRBJ2-5; the D gene is possibly TRBD2 (7 bases). The J call may not be correct, given that the DNA end is closer to TRBJ2-7. Germline CDR1 and CDR2: PRHDT and FYEKMQ (reference sequence). This CDR3 contains 14 residues. In DNA form, the CDR3 reads TGTGCCAGCAACCAGGGGCGGGGGCCCTACGAGCAGTACTTC. Amino acid sequence: CASNQGRGPYEQYF.

This clone was observed once. This sequence joins TRBV27 and TRBJ1-2; perhaps TRBD1 as D (5 bases). Trimming stripped 6 bases from V and 2 bases from J, with 16 bases between. Germline assignment: CDR1 MNHEY and CDR2 SMNVEV (reference sequence). The length of the CDR3 is 15 residues. Here the CDR3 DNA reads TGTGCCAGCAGACCCGCTTCTAAGGGGAACTATGGCTACACCTTC. Protein: CASRPASKGNYGYTF.

The chain recombines TRBV11-2 with TRBJ2-7; 11 bases agree with TRBD2. V lost 5 bases to trimming and J lost 3 bases; unmatched junction nucleotides: 6. The CDR3 consists of 15 residues. Germline V gene lookup returns CDR1 SGHAT and CDR2 FQNNGV. CDR3 loop: CASSPTSGGLYEQYF. CDR3 nucleotides: TGTGCCAGCAGCCCAACTAGCGGGGGCCTCTACGAGCAGTACTTC.

The V and J genes are TRBV4-2 and TRBJ1-6, with 7 bases matching TRBD1. The CDR3 spans 17 residues. Germline V gene sequence: CDR1 LGHNA, CDR2 YNFKEQ. Unmatched junction bases numbered 14, after V lost 4 bases and J lost 8 bases. CDR3 region: CASSPNPHRGGDSPLHF. The CDR3 DNA follows: TGTGCCAGCAGCCCGAATCCTCACAGGGGAGGCGATTCACCCCTCCACTTT.

The chain joins TRBV6-5 to TRBJ2-7; D possibly corresponds to TRBD1 (5 bases). This CDR3 spans 13 amino acids. Looked up from germline, CDR1 is MNHEY and CDR2 is SVGAGI. V was shortened by 3 bases and J by 0 bases, with 6 bases between the two germline ends. CDR3 in amino acids: CASSYGHSYEQYF. In nucleotides, the CDR3 is TGTGCCAGCAGTTATGGACACTCCTACGAGCAGTACTTC.

The chain's CDR3 is CASSPRPRFAGTADNEQFF. The CDR3 DNA follows: TGCGCCAGCAGCCCAAGGCCAAGGTTCGCCGGGACAGCCGACAATGAGCAGTTCTTC. J is TRBJ2-1 and V is TRBV4-1; 7 positions match TRBD1. Trimming at V came to 4 bases and at J to 5 bases, leaving 20 bases not matched to a gene. The germline gives CDR1 MGHRA, CDR2 YSYEKL. The CDR3 runs to 19 residues.

The chain carries TRBV5-5 and TRBJ2-4; a possible D gene is TRBD1 (5 bases). This CDR3 has 17 residues. Trimming shortened V by 0 bases and J by 4 bases, and 17 bases separated the two germline ends. CDR1 and CDR2 (germline): SGHKS, YYEKEE (reference sequence). The CDR3 reads CASSLGGTGHKKNIQYF. CDR3 nucleotide sequence: TGTGCCAGCAGCTTGGGAGGTACAGGACACAAGAAAAACATTCAGTACTTC.

The chain couples TRBV5-1 to TRBJ2-1, with TRBD2 matching over 9 bases. Per the germline V gene, CDR1 is SGHRS and CDR2 is YFSETQ. The J segment lost 4 bases and the V segment lost 4 bases, leaving 9 bases of the junction unmatched. The CDR3 is made up of 16 amino acids. The CDR3 sequence: CASSPEPSGVYNEQFF. DNA of the CDR3: TGCGCCAGCAGCCCCGAACCTAGCGGGGTATACAATGAGCAGTTCTTC.

The rearrangement uses TRBV19 and TRBJ1-6; maybe TRBD1 (5 bases). CDR3 length equals 15 residues. The germline V and J ends were trimmed by 5 bases and 9 bases, with 17 bases remaining between them. The V gene's germline CDR1 is LNHDA and CDR2 SQIVND (reference sequence). This CDR3 is CASSLNFRGRSPLHF. The DNA of the CDR3 is TGTGCCAGTAGTCTAAATTTTAGGGGCCGTTCACCCCTCCACTTT.

This chain connects TRBV30 to TRBJ1-2; 9 bases are a match to TRBD1. Germline CDR1 GTSNPN, CDR2 SVGIG (reference sequence). The V and J ends lost 5 bases and 8 bases, in that order; junction bases with no gene match: 9. The CDR3 runs 13 residues. The CDR3 bases are TGTGCCTGGTACGACCCAGACAGGGGGGGCTACACCTTC. It is translated as CAWYDPDRGGYTF.

The V and J genes are TRBV4-2 and TRBJ2-7, with 8 bases fitting TRBD2. Germline V gives CDR1 LGHNA, CDR2 YNFKEQ. The CDR3 is 14 amino acids. J gave up 6 bases and V 4 bases, and 8 bases lay outside the gene matches. In DNA, the CDR3 is TGTGCCAGCAGCCTGGGACTAGGGGGGAGCGAGCAGTACTTC. It is translated as CASSLGLGGSEQYF.

The J gene is TRBJ1-6, the V gene TRBV27; 8 positions agree with TRBD1. The CDR3 loop spans 14 amino acids. In germline, CDR1 is MNHEY, CDR2 SMNVEV (reference sequence). Trimming removed 5 bases from V and 10 bases from J; junction bases left unmatched: 7. The CDR3: CASSPRTGRSPLHF. CDR3 sequence (DNA): TGTGCCAGCAGTCCCCGGACAGGGAGATCACCCCTCCACTTT.

The table lists this clone with a few counts. The chain employs TRBV7-3 and TRBJ1-2, with D hard to call. Germline V lookup: CDR1 SGHTA, CDR2 FQGTGA. This CDR3 has 13 amino acids. Deletions cut 2 bases from V and 7 bases from J, with 11 bases between. CDR3 amino acids: CASSLDREGGYTF. CDR3 nucleotide sequence: TGTGCCAGCAGCTTAGATAGGGAGGGTGGCTACACCTTC.

The rearrangement joins TRBV6-6 to TRBJ1-6, with TRBD1 as a possible D gene (6 bases). Germline lookup yields CDR1 MNHNY and CDR2 SVGAGI (reference sequence). Trimming removed 6 bases at V and 8 bases at J, with 11 bases between. The CDR3 runs 13 residues. CDR3: CASRGGRDSPLHF. In DNA, the CDR3 is TGTGCCAGCAGAGGGGGACGGGATTCACCCCTCCACTTT.

The rearrangement joins TRBV18 to TRBJ2-7; 12 positions match TRBD2. V lost 6 bases, J lost 0 bases, and 15 bases stayed unmatched. The CDR3 runs to 19 residues. Germline V CDR1 and CDR2: KGHSH, LQKENI. CDR3 amino acids: CASSPGVASGGAYSYEQYF. Here the CDR3 DNA reads TGTGCCAGCTCGCCCGGCGTCGCTAGCGGGGGGGCATACTCCTACGAGCAGTACTTC.

This chain uses TRBV6-5 with TRBJ1-2; 8 bases line up with TRBD1. The ends lost 3 bases at V and 4 bases at J; junction bases unmatched: 4. Germline CDR1 and CDR2: MNHEY and SVGAGI. CDR3 length: 14 amino acids. CDR3 sequence reads: CASSYGTGAYGYTF. CDR3 DNA sequence: TGTGCCAGCAGTTATGGGACAGGTGCCTATGGCTACACCTTC.

The V gene is TRBV5-1, the J gene TRBJ2-1; no firm D call. The CDR3 is 12 residues long. The V gene lost 2 bases and the J gene lost 4 bases, with 4 bases spanning the gap. The V gene's germline CDR1 is SGHRS and CDR2 YFSETQ. The CDR3 here is CASSFQYNEQFF. CDR3 sequence (DNA): TGCGCCAGCAGCTTCCAATACAATGAGCAGTTCTTC. Together with reference TRBV5-1 and TRBJ2-1, the CDR3 gives the full variable domain: KAGVTQTPRYLIKTRGQQVTLSCSPISGHRSVSWYQQTPGQGLQFLFEYFSETQRNKGNFPGRFSGRQFSNSRSEMNVSTLELGDSALYLCASSFQYNEQFFGPGTRLTVL.

V usage is TRBV11-1 and J usage is TRBJ2-6, with 8 positions matching TRBD2. The ends lost 2 bases at V and 4 bases at J; junction bases unmatched: 13. The CDR3 sequence is 19 residues long. The germline gives CDR1 SGHAT, CDR2 FQDESV (reference sequence). CDR3 nucleotide sequence: TGTGCCAGCAGCTTATCGGCGGGGGGCATCCCGACCGGGGCCAACGTCCTGACTTTC. It yields the protein CASSLSAGGIPTGANVLTF.

J is TRBJ1-1 and V is TRBV10-1, with 8 bases aligning to TRBD1. Germline V gives CDR1 WNHNN, CDR2 SYGVQD (reference sequence). This CDR3 contains 15 residues. The V segment lost 2 bases and the J segment 0 bases; nucleotides outside the gene matches: 2. CDR3: CASSEGTGLNTEAFF. DNA for the CDR3: TGCGCCAGCAGTGAGGGGACAGGCCTGAACACTGAAGCTTTCTTT.

J is TRBJ2-2 and V is TRBV6-1, with 8 bases identical to TRBD1. With 8 bases clipped from V and 5 bases from J, the junction kept 10 bases outside the gene matches. Germline assignment: CDR1 MNHNS and CDR2 SASEGT. The CDR3 covers 15 residues. In DNA form, the CDR3 reads TGTGCCAGCCATCTGGGACAGGTCAGGACCGGGGAGCTGTTTTTT. Amino acid sequence: CASHLGQVRTGELFF.

This rearrangement joins TRBV9 to TRBJ2-1, with TRBD2 matching 9 bases. J lost 8 bases, V lost 0 bases, and 6 bases had no gene match. CDR1 and CDR2 (germline): SGDLS, YYNGEE. This CDR3 comprises 15 residues. The CDR3 is CASSVGSSGADEQFF. CDR3 bases: TGTGCCAGCAGCGTAGGGTCTAGCGGGGCCGATGAGCAGTTCTTC. The full variable domain, rest sourced from reference TRBV9 and TRBJ2-1, is DSGVTQTPKHLITATGQRVTLRCSPRSGDLSVYWYQQSLDQGLQFLIQYYNGEERAKGNILERFSAQQFPDLHSELNLSSLELGDSALYFCASSVGSSGADEQFFGPGTRLTVL.